Listed below are T cell receptor beta chains from one sample, sequenced in a study of blood T cell repertoires in COVID-19. TCRdb keeps only in-frame clones here, not all; method: immunoSEQ multiplex PCR. Here the sample spans 400,000 to 450,000 clones, roughly 88% being singletons. The sequenced sample was peripheral blood. These receptors came from a woman between 45 and 65 years old with COVID-19, enrolled during active disease. Each CDR3 is given with its conserved first and last residue. Fields, in order: V gene, CDR3 protein.

>TRBV28
CASSIWGTGKDTQYF
>TRBV28
CASSPGDLYGYTF
>TRBV10-1
CASSEYLVGEQFF
>TRBV5-1
CASSFGQGEETQYF
>TRBV7-2
CASSQRGLLNTQYF
>TRBV4-2
CASSQAPGQGIGNQPQHF
>TRBV2
CASSPQQGYSTEAFF
>TRBV27
CASSPPLGGRQFF
>TRBV29-1
CSGGQGFDEQYF
>TRBV24-1
CATSDLTGGEDYTF
>TRBV5-1
CASSAGTAYEQYF
>TRBV21-1
CASISSGDDGYTF
>TRBV4-1
CASSSRQGYSGNTIYF
>TRBV5-1
CASRMDRDTEAFF